This T cell receptor (beta chain) was identified during a study of T cell clonotyping in hematopoietic cell transplantation. Method: immunoSEQ multiplex PCR; TCRdb's copy keeps in-frame clones and lacks some. Of 9,500 to 15,000 clones in the sample, roughly nine tenths are singletons; the top ten hold about 4%. The receptor's source is a human donor who either received an allogeneic hematopoietic cell transplant for a myeloid malignancy or was a related donor (not recorded which). Some clones in this sample may be carry-over from other donors' samples. The specimen was peripheral blood mononuclear cells.

CDR3 in DNA: TGTGCCAGCAGCTACAGGGGTCGGTCGGTTCTAGATGAAAAACTGTTTTTT. Encoded protein: CASSYRGRSVLDEKLFF. The genes are TRBV27 and TRBJ1-4, with TRBD1 matching 7 bases. The CDR3 consists of 17 residues. Trimming removed 6 bases from V and 6 bases from J; junction bases left unmatched: 16. Germline lookup yields CDR1 MNHEY and CDR2 SMNVEV (reference sequence).